This T cell receptor beta chain came from a study of blood T cell repertoires in COVID-19. Some clones are missing from TCRdb's copy, which holds only in-frame ones; the method was immunoSEQ multiplex PCR. The table has almost 400,000 clones, more than 75% seen once. This clone appeared once. The sequence derives from a woman under 40 with acute COVID-19. Sample: PBMCs or T cells enriched from blood (not recorded which).

The CDR3 bases are TGTGCCTGGAGTGTACGAGGGCTAGGGCCTTTTGAAAAACTGTTTTTT. This codes for CAWSVRGLGPFEKLFF. This chain links TRBV30 with TRBJ1-4; no clear D. In germline, CDR1 is GTSNPN, CDR2 SVGIG (reference sequence). The CDR3 is 16 amino acids. The germline V and J ends were trimmed by 0 bases and 7 bases, with 18 bases remaining between them.